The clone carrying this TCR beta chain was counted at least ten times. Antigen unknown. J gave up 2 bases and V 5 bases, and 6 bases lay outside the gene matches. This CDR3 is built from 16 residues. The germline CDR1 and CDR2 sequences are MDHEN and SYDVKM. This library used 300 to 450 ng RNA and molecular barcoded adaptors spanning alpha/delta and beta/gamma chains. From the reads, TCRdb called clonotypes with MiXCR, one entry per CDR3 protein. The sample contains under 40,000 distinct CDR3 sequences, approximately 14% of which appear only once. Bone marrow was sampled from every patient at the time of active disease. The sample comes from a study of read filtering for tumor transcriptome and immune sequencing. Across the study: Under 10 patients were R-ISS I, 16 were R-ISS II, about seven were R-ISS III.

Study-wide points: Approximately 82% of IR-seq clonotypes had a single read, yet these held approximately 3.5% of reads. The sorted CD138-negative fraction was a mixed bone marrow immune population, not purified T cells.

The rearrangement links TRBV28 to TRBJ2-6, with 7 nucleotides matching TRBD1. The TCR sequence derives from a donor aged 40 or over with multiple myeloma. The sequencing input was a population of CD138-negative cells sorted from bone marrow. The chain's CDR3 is CASSRDSKPGANVLTF. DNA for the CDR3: TGTGCCAGCAGTCGGGACAGCAAACCTGGGGCCAACGTCCTGACTTTC.